This T cell receptor beta chain was found in a study of T cell responses to AZD1222 COVID-19 vaccine. The V gene's germline CDR1 is SEHNR and CDR2 FQNEAQ (reference sequence). With 2 bases removed from V and 6 bases from J, the gap between germline ends came to 17 bases. The CDR3 loop spans 15 amino acids. The method was immunoSEQ multiplex PCR; TCRdb's version includes in-frame clones alone and lacks a portion of them. The table includes about 100,000 clones, over 75% detected once. The clonotype was recovered from an adult in good health. The chain is built from TRBV7-9 and TRBJ2-7; perhaps TRBD2 as D (6 bases). Sequencing used peripheral blood, obtained on day 0 of MenACWY control vaccination. This chain's CDR3 is CASSLSEGTLGEQYF. Written as DNA, the CDR3 is TGTGCCAGCAGCTTATCGGAGGGTACCCTCGGCGAGCAGTACTTC.